These T cell receptor beta chains were read from a single sample in a study of OX40 agonist ivuxolimab in advanced cancers. Repertoires were generated with immunoSEQ multiplex PCR, while TCRdb's copy carries only in-frame clones and drops some. Altogether around 75,000 clones are present, approximately 80% being singletons, with the ten largest covering over 0.95%. The sample was CD4+ or CD8+ T cells sorted from blood, taken in a trial of the OX40 agonist ivuxolimab. The receptors were gathered from an adult with an advanced solid tumor such as melanoma, head and neck, liver or kidney cancer. CDR3s leave out the opening cysteine and the closing phenylalanine or tryptophan.

V gene: TRBV5-1; J gene: TRBJ2-5; CDR3 protein: ASSFSNSRETQY
V gene: TRBV18; J gene: TRBJ2-7; CDR3 protein: ASSPVGGSGYEQY
V gene: TRBV6-5; J gene: TRBJ1-2; CDR3 protein: ASRITFDRNYGYT
V gene: TRBV5-4; J gene: TRBJ2-6; CDR3 protein: ASSLGGSGANVLT
V gene: TRBV5-6; J gene: TRBJ1-4; CDR3 protein: ASSLSWQGTGANEKLF
V gene: TRBV18; J gene: TRBJ2-5; CDR3 protein: ASSLGQGRETQY
V gene: TRBV14; J gene: TRBJ2-3; CDR3 protein: ASSTLAGLSDTQY
V gene: TRBV29-1; J gene: TRBJ2-3; CDR3 protein: SVEEGRNTQY
V gene: TRBV6-5; J gene: TRBJ2-4; CDR3 protein: ASSPAGRNKNIQY
V gene: TRBV5-4; J gene: TRBJ2-2; CDR3 protein: ASTVTSGGAGAGELF
V gene: TRBV19; J gene: TRBJ2-5; CDR3 protein: ASSIDGGAGETQY
V gene: TRBV11-3; J gene: TRBJ2-7; CDR3 protein: ASSPGLAVGEQY
V gene: TRBV7-9; J gene: TRBJ2-1; CDR3 protein: ASTLQRQGVSYNEQF
V gene: TRBV11-2; J gene: TRBJ2-7; CDR3 protein: ASSLASGYYEQY
V gene: TRBV11-3; J gene: TRBJ2-2; CDR3 protein: ASSITGVSGELF
V gene: TRBV18; J gene: TRBJ1-6; CDR3 protein: ASSLRDRGLNNSPLH
V gene: TRBV2; J gene: TRBJ2-4; CDR3 protein: ASYGTVGKNIQY
V gene: TRBV18; J gene: TRBJ2-1; CDR3 protein: ASSPGGSTYNEQF
V gene: TRBV7-7; J gene: TRBJ2-5; CDR3 protein: ASSPSGGPGTQY
V gene: TRBV6-5; J gene: TRBJ1-1; CDR3 protein: ASSHRFGDTEAF
V gene: TRBV18; J gene: TRBJ2-4; CDR3 protein: ASSDDGAKNIQY
V gene: TRBV5-1; J gene: TRBJ2-3; CDR3 protein: ASTLQGGTDTQY
V gene: TRBV28; J gene: TRBJ2-7; CDR3 protein: ASSSSYEQY
V gene: TRBV6-5; J gene: TRBJ2-3; CDR3 protein: ASSYGAGGTDTQY
V gene: TRBV10-3; J gene: TRBJ2-6; CDR3 protein: AISGRRGAAGLSGANVLT
V gene: TRBV5-5; J gene: TRBJ2-7; CDR3 protein: ASSLGTSGGRYEQY
V gene: TRBV5-5; J gene: TRBJ2-3; CDR3 protein: ASSPGGPRDTQY